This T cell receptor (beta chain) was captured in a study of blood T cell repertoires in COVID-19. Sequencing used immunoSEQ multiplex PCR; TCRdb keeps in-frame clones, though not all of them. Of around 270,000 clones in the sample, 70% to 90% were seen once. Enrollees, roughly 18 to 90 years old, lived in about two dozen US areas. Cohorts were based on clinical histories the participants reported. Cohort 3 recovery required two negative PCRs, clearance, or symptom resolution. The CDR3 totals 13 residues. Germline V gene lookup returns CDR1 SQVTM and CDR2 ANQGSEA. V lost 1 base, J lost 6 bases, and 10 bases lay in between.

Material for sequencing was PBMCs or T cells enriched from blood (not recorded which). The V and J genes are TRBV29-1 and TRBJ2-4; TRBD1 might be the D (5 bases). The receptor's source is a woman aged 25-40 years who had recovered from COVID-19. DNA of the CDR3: TGCAGCGTTGAAGCCAGGGTTGGAAACATTCAGTACTTC. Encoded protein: CSVEARVGNIQYF.